The 7 T cell receptor beta chains below come from one sample, sequenced in a study of T cells in Graves' hyperthyroidism and ophthalmopathy (dated by TCRdb to between 2017 and 2020). Receptors were amplified or captured by multiplex PCR. Sequenced using an Illumina HiSeq 2000. The TCR beta CDR3 regions were amplified from the RNA transcripts. A first-round RT-PCR of the TCR CDR3 used the HTBI primer set with the Qiagen OneStep RT-PCR kit. TCRdb applied fastp at Q25 and MiXCR to the public reads, then kept only in-frame beta chains. Entries are consolidated by CDR3 protein sequence, retaining the most common genes and DNA. The sample table holds hundreds of thousands of distinct CDR3 sequences, of which approximately 36% were seen once. Of the sample, around 32% falls within the top ten clones. The sample was blood. The receptor source for this set is a woman between 40 and 50 years old with Graves' hyperthyroidism.

The chain employs TRBV6-2 or TRBV6-3 and TRBJ1-5; D is unclear. Germline V gene sequence: CDR1 MNHEY, CDR2 SVGEGT. The CDR3 length is 14 residues. Between the trimmed V and J ends, which lost 4 bases and 1 base, there was a span of 8 bases. CDR3 nucleotides: TGTGCCAGCAGTTCGCCCCACAGCAATCAGCCCCAGCATTTT. Amino acid sequence: CASSSPHSNQPQHF.

This clonotype has a single count. The rearrangement uses TRBV10-3 and TRBJ2-5; D is unresolved. The germline V and J ends were trimmed by 4 bases and 6 bases, with 9 bases remaining between them. Germline assignment: CDR1 ENHRY and CDR2 SYGVKD. The CDR3 has 12 residues. Here the CDR3 DNA reads TGTGCCATCAGTGCAGTAGGGCAGACCCAGTACTTC. Protein: CAISAVGQTQYF.

V gene TRBV7-9 combines with J gene TRBJ2-7; D is uncertain. V was trimmed by 6 bases and J by 0 bases, leaving 15 bases between them. This CDR3 has 15 residues. CDR1 and CDR2 from the germline V gene are SEHNR and FQNEAQ (reference sequence). The CDR3 here is CASRPPRTVSYEQYF. The CDR3 region has the DNA TGTGCCAGCAGACCCCCCCGGACGGTCTCCTACGAGCAGTACTTC.

The rearrangement joins TRBV12-3 or TRBV12-4 to TRBJ1-4, with D unclear. V shed 3 bases and J shed 6 bases, with 11 bases lying between them. CDR3 size: 14 residues. CDR3 nucleotide sequence: TGTGCCAGCAGTTTTATAGGCCTTGATGAAAAACTGTTTTTT. Its protein product is CASSFIGLDEKLFF.

This clonotype showed up just a few times. The rearrangement links TRBV20-1 to TRBJ2-5; D is perhaps TRBD2 (5 bases). Trimming pared 0 bases from V and 2 bases from J, leaving 13 bases between. Germline values: CDR1 DFQATT, CDR2 SNEGSKA (reference sequence). The CDR3 is 15 residues long. The DNA for the CDR3 is TGCAGTGCTAGAGATCAAAGACGGGATCAAGAGACCCAGTACTTC. It encodes CSARDQRRDQETQYF.

The V and J genes are TRBV28 and TRBJ2-5, with D tentatively TRBD1 or TRBD2 (6 bases each). The length of the CDR3 is 15 residues. Between the trimmed V and J ends, which lost 5 bases and 7 bases, there was a span of 20 bases. Germline V gene lookup returns CDR1 MDHEN and CDR2 SYDVKM. CDR3 residues: CASSAQGRGRGTQYF. As DNA, the CDR3 is TGTGCCAGCAGTGCCCAGGGGCGGGGTAGAGGGACCCAGTACTTC.

This clonotype was detected a few times. This chain uses TRBV6-5 with TRBJ1-1; D ambiguous. CDR1 is MNHEY and CDR2 is SVGAGI in the germline V gene. Trimming shortened V by 10 bases and J by 4 bases, and 13 bases separated the two germline ends. The CDR3 is 12 residues long. The CDR3 reads CATPCVGTEAFF. CDR3 DNA sequence: TGTGCCACCCCTTGTGTGGGCACTGAAGCTTTCTTT.